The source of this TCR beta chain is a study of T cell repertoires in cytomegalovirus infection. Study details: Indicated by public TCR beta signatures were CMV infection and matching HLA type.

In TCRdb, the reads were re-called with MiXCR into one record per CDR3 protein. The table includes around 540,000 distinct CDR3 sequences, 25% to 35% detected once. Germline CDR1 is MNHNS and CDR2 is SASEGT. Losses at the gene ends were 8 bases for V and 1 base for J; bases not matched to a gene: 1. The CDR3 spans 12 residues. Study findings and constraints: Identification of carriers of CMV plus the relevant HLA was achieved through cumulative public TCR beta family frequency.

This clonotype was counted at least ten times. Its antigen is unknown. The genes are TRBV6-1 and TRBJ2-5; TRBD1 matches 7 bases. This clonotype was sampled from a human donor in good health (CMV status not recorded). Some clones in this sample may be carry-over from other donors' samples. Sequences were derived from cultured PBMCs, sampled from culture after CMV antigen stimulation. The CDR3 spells CASGDSQETQYF. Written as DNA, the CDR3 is TGTGCCAGCGGGGACAGCCAAGAGACCCAGTACTTC.